This T cell receptor beta chain originates from a study of cytomegalovirus exposure and HLA in healthy donors. Study-level background: When roughly 420 donors were genotyped, over 80% of them were found to fall in the Caucasian-associated ancestry cluster.

The CDR3 is made up of 15 amino acids. From germline, CDR1 is SGHRS and CDR2 YFSETQ. Deletions cut 4 bases from V and 0 bases from J, with 13 bases between. Study-wide results and limits: The presence/absence work took it that sequencing depth was about the same across donors. No immune exposure information besides CMV serostatus was available. In a later analysis, a missense DCLRE1C variant was linked to TCR beta V- and J-gene trimming.

Concerning this clone itself: Its matching antigen is unknown.

Amplification used 60 Vbeta primers and 13 Jbeta primers. Sequencing was performed with immunoSEQ multiplex PCR; in TCRdb, only in-frame clones are kept and a portion is missing. This repertoire comprises fewer than 130,000 clones; its ten largest clones make up approximately 0.6%. The sequence was collected from a man aged 50-59 years in good health and CMV-seronegative. What was sequenced was PBMCs. The genes are TRBV5-1 and TRBJ2-5, with a tentative D call TRBD1 (6 bases). CDR3 DNA sequence: TGCGCCAGCAGCCTGCAGGGGCCCGACCAAGAGACCCAGTACTTC. It translates to CASSLQGPDQETQYF.